This is a list of T cell receptor beta chains from one sample in a study of human T cells and chemical hapten exposure. Using its own MiXCR run on the RACE reads, TCRdb lists one record per CDR3 protein. Among around 330,000 distinct CDR3 sequences listed, 5.5% were seen once. The sample consisted of whole blood, taken in connection with sensitization to the hapten diphenylcyclopropenone (DPC). Receptors were obtained from a woman between 18 and 29 years old with alopecia areata. Some clones in this sample may be carry-over from other donors' samples. Both conserved end residues are part of each CDR3. Fields, in order: D gene, clone size, J gene, V gene, CDR3 protein, CDR3 DNA. D genes are given only for firm matches. Size is stated for part of the rows, as once, few or many counts, or as a class when the clone is expanded.

D gene: NA
clone size: NA
J gene: TRBJ1-5
V gene: TRBV20-1
CDR3 protein: CSATGPGDQPQHF
CDR3 DNA: TGCAGTGCCACAGGACCCGGGGATCAGCCCCAGCATTTT

D gene: NA
clone size: many
J gene: TRBJ2-5
V gene: TRBV7-6
CDR3 protein: CASSIEETQYF
CDR3 DNA: TGTGCCAGCAGCATTGAGGAGACCCAGTACTTC

D gene: NA
clone size: many
J gene: TRBJ1-3
V gene: TRBV20-1
CDR3 protein: CSAGQFTNSGNTIYF
CDR3 DNA: TGCAGTGCTGGACAGTTTACGAACTCTGGAAACACCATATATTTT

D gene: TRBD1
clone size: many
J gene: TRBJ2-3
V gene: TRBV7-9
CDR3 protein: CASSPGQGHTDTQYF
CDR3 DNA: TGTGCCAGCAGCCCGGGACAGGGCCACACAGATACGCAGTATTTT

D gene: NA
clone size: NA
J gene: TRBJ1-4
V gene: TRBV7-2
CDR3 protein: CASSSFIPGTNEKLFF
CDR3 DNA: TGTGCCAGCAGCTCTTTTATACCGGGAACTAATGAAAAACTGTTTTTT

D gene: TRBD1
clone size: NA
J gene: TRBJ1-5
V gene: TRBV12-3/TRBV12-4
CDR3 protein: CASSPSGTGSYQPQHF
CDR3 DNA: TGTGCCAGCAGTCCCTCCGGGACAGGGTCCTATCAGCCCCAGCATTTT

D gene: NA
clone size: NA
J gene: TRBJ1-6
V gene: TRBV28
CDR3 protein: CASNPFRDSPLHF
CDR3 DNA: TGTGCCAGCAACCCGTTCAGGGATTCACCCCTCCACTTT

D gene: NA
clone size: NA
J gene: TRBJ1-2
V gene: TRBV3-1
CDR3 protein: CASSQVQIVRHPGGYTF
CDR3 DNA: TGTGCCAGCAGCCAAGTTCAAATCGTTCGGCATCCCGGTGGCTACACCTTC

D gene: NA
clone size: NA
J gene: TRBJ1-1
V gene: TRBV3-1
CDR3 protein: CASSQANSDTEAFF
CDR3 DNA: TGTGCCAGCAGCCAGGCGAACAGCGACACTGAAGCTTTCTTT

D gene: NA
clone size: few
J gene: TRBJ1-3
V gene: TRBV6-5
CDR3 protein: CASSDPSSGNTIYF
CDR3 DNA: TGTGCCAGCAGTGACCCATCCTCTGGAAACACCATATATTTT

D gene: NA
clone size: many
J gene: TRBJ2-5
V gene: TRBV5-1
CDR3 protein: CASSLELFQETQYF
CDR3 DNA: TGCGCCAGCAGCTTGGAACTCTTCCAAGAGACCCAGTACTTC

D gene: TRBD1
clone size: many
J gene: TRBJ2-6
V gene: TRBV15
CDR3 protein: CATRNRDRGVSGANVLTF
CDR3 DNA: TGTGCCACCAGGAACCGGGACAGGGGTGTCTCTGGGGCCAACGTCCTGACTTTC

D gene: NA
clone size: many
J gene: TRBJ2-7
V gene: TRBV28
CDR3 protein: CASSHNDYEQYF
CDR3 DNA: TGTGCCAGCAGTCACAACGACTACGAGCAGTACTTC

D gene: TRBD1
clone size: many
J gene: TRBJ1-1
V gene: TRBV10-3
CDR3 protein: CAISESKGQGNTEAFF
CDR3 DNA: TGTGCCATCAGTGAGTCGAAAGGACAGGGGAACACTGAAGCTTTCTTT

D gene: NA
clone size: NA
J gene: TRBJ2-7
V gene: TRBV6-5
CDR3 protein: CASSYVDGTYEQYF
CDR3 DNA: TGTGCCAGCAGTTACGTGGACGGGACCTACGAGCAGTACTTC

D gene: TRBD1
clone size: few
J gene: TRBJ1-2
V gene: TRBV20-1
CDR3 protein: CSARGTGGRYGYTF
CDR3 DNA: TGCAGTGCTAGAGGAACAGGGGGTCGATATGGCTACACCTTC